The 14 T cell receptor beta chains in this list originate from one sample, sequenced in a study of OX40 agonist ivuxolimab in advanced cancers. Profiled with immunoSEQ multiplex PCR; TCRdb holds only in-frame clones, not every one. The sample lists about 71,000 clones, around nine tenths occurring once. This material consisted of CD4+ or CD8+ T cells sorted from blood, taken in a trial of the OX40 agonist ivuxolimab. All receptors derive from an adult with an advanced solid tumor such as melanoma, head and neck, liver or kidney cancer.

The gene calls are TRBV6-6 and TRBJ1-3; tentatively, D is TRBD1 (5 bases). Per the germline V gene, CDR1 is MNHNY and CDR2 is SVGAGI (reference sequence). The V end was cut by 2 bases, the J end by 0 bases, with 5 bases between. This CDR3 is 14 amino acids long. The DNA of the CDR3 is TGTGCCAGCAGTTACCAGGGCTCTGGAAACACCATATATTTT. Translated, it gives CASSYQGSGNTIYF.

V gene TRBV19 combines with J gene TRBJ1-5, with D possibly matching TRBD1 (5 bases). V lost 8 bases, J lost 0 bases, and 11 bases lay in between. Germline CDR1 LNHDA, CDR2 SQIVND (reference sequence). This CDR3 is built from 14 residues. CDR3 region: CASGTGNSNQPQHF. CDR3 bases: TGTGCCAGTGGGACCGGGAATAGCAATCAGCCCCAGCATTTT.

This clone came up a few times. The chain couples TRBV6-6 to TRBJ1-2; weak D call: TRBD1 (6 bases). V lost 6 bases to trimming and J lost 4 bases, with 12 bases between them. The CDR3 sequence is 13 residues long. The V gene's germline CDR1 is MNHNY and CDR2 SVGAGI (reference sequence). CDR3 sequence: CASRPGQLYGYTF. In DNA form, the CDR3 reads TGTGCCAGCAGACCGGGACAACTCTATGGCTACACCTTC.

This chain connects TRBV6-1 to TRBJ1-2, with no clear D. Trimming cost V 3 bases and J 4 bases, with 9 bases left between them. This CDR3 is 13 amino acids long. Germline V gene lookup returns CDR1 MNHNS and CDR2 SASEGT. The CDR3 here is CASSEAGFYGYTF. CDR3 in DNA: TGTGCCAGCAGTGAGGCGGGATTCTATGGCTACACCTTC.

The CDR3 protein is CASSSIRDRGGHTEAFF. CDR3 DNA sequence: TGTGCCAGCAGCTCAATCCGGGACAGGGGGGGGCACACTGAAGCTTTCTTT. This chain joins TRBV11-2 and TRBJ1-1; 11 nucleotides align to TRBD1. CDR1 and CDR2 (germline): SGHAT, FQNNGV. The CDR3 consists of 17 residues. The ends lost 4 bases at V and 3 bases at J; junction bases unmatched: 10.

This CDR3 reads CASRQIAGNFHEQYF. The DNA of the CDR3 is TGTGCCAGCAGGCAAATAGCGGGAAATTTCCACGAGCAGTACTTC. V is TRBV14 and J is TRBJ2-7; 8 bases map to TRBD2. The V gene's germline CDR1 is SGHDN and CDR2 FVKESK. The CDR3 is 15 residues long. V was clipped by 6 bases and J by 5 bases; unmatched bases: 12.

This clone came up once. V usage is TRBV10-3 and J usage is TRBJ1-6; 8 bases agree with TRBD1. This CDR3 spans 14 amino acids. V shed 6 bases and J 5 bases; nucleotides not matched to a gene: 3. Germline CDR1 reads ENHRY; CDR2 reads SYGVKD. Here the CDR3 reads CAIRQGQDNSPLHF. Written as DNA, the CDR3 is TGTGCCATCAGGCAGGGACAGGATAATTCACCCCTCCACTTT.

The chain combines TRBV2 with TRBJ1-5; the match to TRBD1 covers 8 bases. The CDR3 length is 15 residues. Trimming took 3 bases from V and 6 from J; bases not matched to a gene: 7. CDR1 SNHLY and CDR2 FYNNEI come from the germline V gene. The CDR3 reads CASSEWGQAGQPQHF. The CDR3 DNA follows: TGTGCCAGCAGTGAGTGGGGACAGGCTGGTCAGCCCCAGCATTTT.

This chain links TRBV5-1 with TRBJ2-5; no definite D call. CDR1 is SGHRS and CDR2 is YFSETQ in the germline V gene. The CDR3 contains 15 residues. V was pared by 6 bases and J by 1 base, with 16 bases between. The CDR3 loop is CASKYQDGSQETQYF. The CDR3 DNA is TGCGCCAGCAAGTATCAGGACGGTAGCCAAGAGACCCAGTACTTC. Full variable domain (outside the CDR3, taken from reference TRBV5-1 and TRBJ2-5): KAGVTQTPRYLIKTRGQQVTLSCSPISGHRSVSWYQQTPGQGLQFLFEYFSETQRNKGNFPGRFSGRQFSNSRSEMNVSTLELGDSALYLCASKYQDGSQETQYFGPGTRLLVL.

The chain joins TRBV10-2 to TRBJ1-2; D is ambiguous. Germline V gene data show CDR1 as WSHSY and CDR2 as SAAADI. This CDR3 is 15 amino acids long. Between the trimmed V and J ends, which lost 3 bases and 8 bases, there was a span of 19 bases. This CDR3 is CASSDFTDKPFGYTF. In nucleotides, the CDR3 is TGCGCCAGCAGTGACTTTACAGACAAACCGTTCGGCTACACCTTC.

The chain recombines TRBV7-2 with TRBJ1-3, with unresolved D. Germline values: CDR1 SGHTA, CDR2 FQGNSA. V lost 1 base and J 0 bases, leaving 19 bases between the germline ends. The CDR3 contains 19 residues. The CDR3 sequence is CASSLGVPSAGNSGNTIYF. CDR3 nucleotide sequence: TGTGCCAGCAGCTTAGGGGTACCGTCGGCGGGAAACTCTGGAAACACCATATATTTT. Variable domain in full (rest from reference TRBV7-2 and TRBJ1-3): GAGVSQSPSNKVTEKGKDVELRCDPISGHTALYWYRQSLGQGLEFLIYFQGNSAPDKSGLPSDRFSAERTGGSVSTLTIQRTQQEDSAVYLCASSLGVPSAGNSGNTIYFGEGSWLTVV.

The chain joins TRBV5-1 to TRBJ2-3; D tentatively reads TRBD1 or TRBD2 (6 bases each). Trimming took off 9 bases at V and 3 bases at J, with 20 bases between the two ends. CDR1 is SGHRS, CDR2 YFSETQ, per germline. The CDR3 is 15 amino acids. For the CDR3, the DNA is TGCGCCACCCAAAAAGGGGGGCGAGGAACAGATACGCAGTATTTT. Translating gives CATQKGGRGTDTQYF.

V usage is TRBV30 and J usage is TRBJ2-1; D not resolved. V was shortened by 2 bases and J by 9 bases, with 11 bases between the two germline ends. The germline V gene encodes CDR1 GTSNPN and CDR2 SVGIG (reference sequence). The CDR3 sequence is 12 residues long. In nucleotides, the CDR3 is TGTGCCTGGAGTAGTGGACCCGGTGAGCAGTTCTTC. This encodes CAWSSGPGEQFF.

J is TRBJ1-5 and V is TRBV18, with D possibly TRBD1 on 6 matching bases. Germline V gene lookup returns CDR1 KGHSH and CDR2 LQKENI. V shed 6 bases and J shed 5 bases, with 14 bases lying between them. The CDR3 consists of 14 residues. CDR3 in DNA: TGTGCCAGCTCTACCAGGGGTGGCGATCAGCCCCAGCATTTT. It yields the protein CASSTRGGDQPQHF. Looking up the rest from reference TRBV18 and TRBJ1-5 gives the full variable domain: NAGVMQNPRHLVRRRGQEARLRCSPMKGHSHVYWYRQLPEEGLKFMVYLQKENIIDESGMPKERFSAEFPKEGPSILRIQQVVRGDSAAYFCASSTRGGDQPQHFGDGTRLSIL.